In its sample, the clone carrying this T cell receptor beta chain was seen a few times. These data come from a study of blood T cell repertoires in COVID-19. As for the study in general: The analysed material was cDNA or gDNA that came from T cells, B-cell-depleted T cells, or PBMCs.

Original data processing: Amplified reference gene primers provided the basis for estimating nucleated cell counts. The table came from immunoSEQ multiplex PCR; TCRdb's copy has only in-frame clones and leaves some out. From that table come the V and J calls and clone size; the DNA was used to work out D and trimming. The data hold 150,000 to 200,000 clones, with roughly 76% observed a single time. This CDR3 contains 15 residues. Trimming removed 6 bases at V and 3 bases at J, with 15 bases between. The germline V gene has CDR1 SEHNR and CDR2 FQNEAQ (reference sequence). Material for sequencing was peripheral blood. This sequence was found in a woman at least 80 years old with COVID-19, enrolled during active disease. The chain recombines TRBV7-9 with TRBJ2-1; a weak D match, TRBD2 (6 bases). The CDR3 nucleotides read TGTGCCAGCAGAGCGGGCCCGGATCTCTACAATGAGCAGTTCTTC. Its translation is CASRAGPDLYNEQFF. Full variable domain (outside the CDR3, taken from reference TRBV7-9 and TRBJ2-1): DTGVSQNPRHKITKRGQNVTFRCDPISEHNRLYWYRQTLGQGPEFLTYFQNEAQLEKSRLLSDRFSAERPKGSFSTLEIQRTEQGDSAMYLCASRAGPDLYNEQFFGPGTRLTVL.